The 22 T cell receptor beta chains below were found in one sample sequenced in a study of circulating CD8 cells and anti-PD-1 response in melanoma. Live CD3+CD8+TCRalphabeta+ cells were sorted into four subsets by PD-1 and/or TIGIT. TCR libraries were prepared from roughly 15 ng of total RNA with the QIAseq Immune Repertoire TCR panel. TCRdb redid the calling of the reads with MiXCR, one entry per CDR3 protein. Of 2,000 to 2,500 distinct CDR3 sequences in the sample, about 7% were seen once. This material consisted of CD8+ T cells from PBMCs, taken at baseline or after one month of anti-PD-1 therapy (not recorded which). These receptor sequences come from a human donor with melanoma.

This clonotype is labeled as medium-sized. This chain links TRBV7-2 with TRBJ2-7, with D possibly TRBD1 on 7 matching bases. V dropped 4 bases and J dropped 0 bases, with 16 bases sitting between them. CDR1 and CDR2 (germline): SGHTA, FQGNSA. The CDR3 has 16 amino acids. The CDR3, as DNA: TGTGCCAGCAGCTCGGCGGGGACAGCAAGCTCCTACGAGCAGTACTTC. Translating it yields CASSSAGTASSYEQYF. The variable domain in full, completed from reference TRBV7-2 and TRBJ2-7, reads GAGVSQSPSNKVTEKGKDVELRCDPISGHTALYWYRQSLGQGLEFLIYFQGNSAPDKSGLPSDRFSAERTGGSVSTLTIQRTQQEDSAVYLCASSSAGTASSYEQYFGPGTRLTVT.

With regard to this clonotype: A much larger clone differs from this one at a single base, so this may be a read error. The chain has TRBV19 and TRBJ2-5, with a weak D call TRBD1 (6 bases). There are 11 residues in the CDR3. In germline, CDR1 is LNHDA, CDR2 SQIVND (reference sequence). The CDR3 protein is CASAKGETQCF. The CDR3, as DNA: TGTGCCAGTGCAAAGGGGGAGACCCAGTGCTTC.

The table lists this clonotype with a few counts. The chain employs TRBV19 and TRBJ1-1; D may be TRBD1 (6 bases). Germline V lookup: CDR1 LNHDA, CDR2 SQIVND (reference sequence). The CDR3 extends over 16 amino acids. Trimming shortened V by 7 bases and J by 1 base, and 19 bases separated the two germline ends. CDR3 DNA: TGTGCCAGTATTATGGACAGATTGGGGAAGAACACTGAAGCTTTCTTT. It translates to CASIMDRLGKNTEAFF.

By its share, this clonotype is medium-sized. The J gene is TRBJ2-1, the V gene TRBV9; D is undetermined. The CDR3 sequence is 12 residues long. CDR1 is SGDLS, CDR2 YYNGEE, per germline. The germline V and J ends were trimmed by 2 bases and 7 bases, with 7 bases remaining between them. Written as DNA, the CDR3 is TGTGCCAGCAGCGTTGCTAGGAATGAGCAGTTCTTC. Protein product: CASSVARNEQFF.

By share, this clonotype counts as medium-sized. The rearrangement links TRBV6-5 to TRBJ1-5; 10 bases are shared with TRBD1. V lost 8 bases and J lost 5; bases outside the gene matches: 3. Germline loops: CDR1 MNHEY, CDR2 SVGAGI. CDR3 length: 13 amino acids. The CDR3 DNA follows: TGTGCCAGCGGGACAGGGGTCGATCAGCCCCAGCATTTT. This gives the protein CASGTGVDQPQHF.

In this sample, this clonotype is medium-sized. The chain recombines TRBV28 with TRBJ2-5, with 9 bases lining up with TRBD1. Germline trimming cut 6 bases from V and 9 bases from J; bases unmatched to any gene: 14. The CDR3 totals 15 residues. CDR1 is MDHEN, CDR2 SYDVKM, per germline. This CDR3 reads CASSHSATGGVSQYF. For the CDR3, the DNA is TGTGCCAGCAGCCACTCCGCCACAGGGGGCGTCTCCCAGTACTTC.

This clonotype was seen only a few times. The J gene is TRBJ2-1, the V gene TRBV7-3; D not resolved. This CDR3 is 12 amino acids long. The V gene lost 5 bases and the J gene lost 4 bases, with 6 bases spanning the gap. The V gene's germline CDR1 is SGHTA and CDR2 FQGTGA. The CDR3: CASSGSYNEQFF. The CDR3 DNA reads TGTGCCAGCAGCGGTAGTTACAATGAGCAGTTCTTC.

The chain carries TRBV14 and TRBJ2-7; D is unresolved. Germline CDR1 and CDR2: SGHDN and FVKESK. The CDR3 consists of 12 residues. The germline V and J ends were trimmed by 2 bases and 3 bases, with 5 bases remaining between them. In DNA, the CDR3 is TGTGCCAGCAGCCAAAGGATCTACGAGCAGTACTTC. Residues: CASSQRIYEQYF.

By frequency in the sample, this clonotype is medium-sized. This chain connects TRBV19 to TRBJ2-1, with D perhaps matching TRBD1 (7 bases). Germline values: CDR1 LNHDA, CDR2 SQIVND (reference sequence). The CDR3 runs to 15 residues. V lost 1 base to trimming and J lost 9 bases, with 16 bases between them. CDR3 sequence (DNA): TGTGCCAGTAGTATAGTTCAGGGGGGAGGCGCTGAGCAGTTCTTC. It translates to CASSIVQGGGAEQFF.

In its sample, this clonotype is medium-sized. The V and J genes are TRBV29-1 and TRBJ2-2, with TRBD1 as a possible D gene (5 bases). CDR1 and CDR2 from the germline V gene are SQVTM and ANQGSEA. The CDR3 length is 12 residues. The V end lost 7 bases, the J end lost 8 bases, and 14 bases lay between the germline ends. In DNA form, the CDR3 reads TGCAGCGGGAAGGACAATAGGGGGGAGCTGTTTTTT. Translation: CSGKDNRGELFF.

This clonotype is deemed medium-sized. The chain has TRBV28 and TRBJ1-4, with unresolved D. From germline, CDR1 is MDHEN and CDR2 SYDVKM. The CDR3 sequence is 14 residues long. The germline V and J ends were trimmed by 2 bases and 3 bases, with 7 bases remaining between them. The CDR3 sequence is CASSLGTSNEKLFF. In DNA, the CDR3 is TGTGCCAGCAGTTTAGGTACATCTAATGAAAAACTGTTTTTT.

In its sample, this clonotype is medium-sized (0.01 to 0.1%). The chain has TRBV27 and TRBJ1-1, with TRBD1 matching over 7 bases. Germline trimming cut 8 bases from V and 5 bases from J; bases unmatched to any gene: 8. This CDR3 has 13 amino acids. Germline V gene lookup returns CDR1 MNHEY and CDR2 SMNVEV (reference sequence). DNA of the CDR3: TGTGCCAGCTGGCTGACAGGGCTTACTGAAGCTTTCTTT. Its protein product is CASWLTGLTEAFF.

Only a few counts were recorded for this clonotype. This sequence joins TRBV5-6 and TRBJ2-7; a weak D match, TRBD1 (5 bases). Germline CDR1 and CDR2: SGHDT and YYEEEE. V gave up 4 bases and J gave up 5 bases, with 10 bases separating them. The CDR3 covers 12 residues. CDR3 nucleotide sequence: TGTGCCAGCAGCGTTACAGGCAACGAGCAGTACTTC. Protein: CASSVTGNEQYF.

This clonotype was seen only a few times. The V and J genes are TRBV27 and TRBJ2-7; 8 bases line up with TRBD1. The germline CDR1 and CDR2 sequences are MNHEY and SMNVEV (reference sequence). The CDR3 is made up of 16 amino acids. After removal of 5 bases from V and 2 bases from J, the junction contained 11 bases not matched to a gene. The CDR3 DNA sequence: TGTGCCAGCAGTCACTTTCCGGGGACAGGCGCCTACGAGCAGTACTTC. Its translation is CASSHFPGTGAYEQYF.

This clonotype is medium-sized in the sample. The chain carries TRBV6-5 and TRBJ2-2, with 9 bases matching TRBD1. Germline loops: CDR1 MNHEY, CDR2 SVGAGI. Trimming removed 6 bases from V and 0 bases from J; junction bases left unmatched: 2. This CDR3 comprises 15 residues. The CDR3 protein is CASRGTGTNTGELFF. The CDR3 nucleotides read TGTGCCAGCAGAGGGACAGGGACGAACACCGGGGAGCTGTTTTTT.

In its sample, this clonotype ranks as medium-sized. The chain links TRBV2 to TRBJ2-1; D may be TRBD2 (5 bases). Germline V CDR1 and CDR2: SNHLY, FYNNEI. The CDR3 extends over 15 amino acids. Trimming left V 8 bases short and J 0 bases short, with 14 bases between. The CDR3 reads CASPEGEGSYNEQFF. In DNA, the CDR3 is TGTGCCAGCCCAGAGGGAGAGGGCTCCTACAATGAGCAGTTCTTC.

This clonotype is medium-sized. The chain is built from TRBV27 and TRBJ2-7; D is tentatively TRBD1 or TRBD2 (5 bases each). Per the germline V gene, CDR1 is MNHEY and CDR2 is SMNVEV (reference sequence). Trimming stripped 3 bases from V and 7 bases from J, with 16 bases between. The CDR3 is 14 residues long. CDR3 DNA sequence: TGTGCCAGCAGTTTTGGGGCTAGCCACTGGGAGCAGTACTTC. Its protein is CASSFGASHWEQYF.

By its share, this clonotype is medium-sized. The CDR3 DNA follows: TGTGCCAGCAGCCTTGGGGCTAGCGGGTACTTTAAGGGGGAGCTGTTTTTT. This codes for CASSLGASGYFKGELFF. The J gene is TRBJ2-2, the V gene TRBV7-8; 8 positions match TRBD2. V was pared by 5 bases and J by 8 bases, with 16 bases of the junction left unmatched. Germline V gene lookup returns CDR1 SGHVS and CDR2 FQNEAQ. The CDR3 totals 17 residues.

This clonotype is deemed medium-sized. CDR3 in DNA: TGCAGTGCTAGAGGCGCTAGCGGGGACCGACCTAACTACGAGCAGTACTTC. Translation: CSARGASGDRPNYEQYF. This chain links TRBV20-1 with TRBJ2-7, with 9 bases fitting TRBD2. V shed 1 base and J 3 bases; nucleotides not matched to a gene: 13. The CDR3 is made up of 17 amino acids. CDR1 is DFQATT, CDR2 SNEGSKA, per germline (reference sequence).

This chain joins TRBV29-1 and TRBJ2-1; D remains unclear. The length of the CDR3 is 13 residues. The germline V and J ends were trimmed by 4 bases and 9 bases, with 16 bases remaining between them. In germline, CDR1 is SQVTM, CDR2 ANQGSEA. The CDR3 sequence is CSVGDSKTCEQFF. CDR3 coding DNA: TGCAGCGTTGGGGATTCTAAAACCTGTGAGCAGTTCTTC.

This clonotype counts as medium-sized (0.01 to 0.1%). This chain joins TRBV2 and TRBJ2-1; D is undetermined. The V gene lost 2 bases and the J gene lost 8 bases, with 10 bases spanning the gap. The CDR3 sequence is 13 residues long. Germline V gene data show CDR1 as SNHLY and CDR2 as FYNNEI. The CDR3 DNA follows: TGTGCCAGCAGTGAAAGGTGGGCGGATGAGCAGTTCTTC. Its protein is CASSERWADEQFF.

In its sample, this clonotype is medium-sized (0.01 to 0.1%). V usage is TRBV25-1 and J usage is TRBJ1-2; the D gene is possibly TRBD1 (5 bases). V was clipped by 5 bases and J by 2 bases, with 12 bases between them. From germline, CDR1 is MGHDK and CDR2 SYGVNS. The CDR3 contains 14 residues. CDR3: CASSLGGGNYGYTF. CDR3 DNA sequence: TGTGCCAGCAGTTTGGGCGGGGGAAACTATGGCTACACCTTC.